This TCR beta chain was profiled in a study of neurological immune-mediated disorders. General study findings and limits: HTLV-1-associated myelopathy had the most TCR clonal expansion, and multiple sclerosis had the least, less than healthy controls. Phylogenetic grouping assigned the repertoires of 18 of 34 multiple sclerosis patients to a single related-CDR3 cluster, which may represent a signature.

The cDNA was produced through 5'RACE with 10-nucleotide random UMIs. Each CDR3 protein gets one entry after TCRdb re-called the 5' RACE reads with MiXCR. This sample yields around 50,000 distinct CDR3 sequences, of which around 3.5% are seen a single time; 6.5% to 8% belongs to the top ten. This clonotype appeared many times. Its antigen is still unknown. The TCR comes from a man aged 55 to 70 with multiple sclerosis. Specimen: PBMCs.

CDR3 DNA sequence: TGTGCCAGCAGCCGGGCTCCGACTAGCACAGATACGCAGTATTTT. Amino acid sequence: CASSRAPTSTDTQYF. The J gene is TRBJ2-3, the V gene TRBV14; no clear D gene. The CDR3 totals 15 residues. The germline V gene has CDR1 SGHDN and CDR2 FVKESK. Trimming removed 4 bases at V and 0 bases at J, with 11 bases between. The full variable domain, with the rest looked up from reference TRBV14 and TRBJ2-3, is EAGVTQFPSHSVIEKGQTVTLRCDPISGHDNLYWYRRVMGKEIKFLLHFVKESKQDESGMPNNRFLAERTGGTYSTLKVQPAELEDSGVYFCASSRAPTSTDTQYFGPGTRLTVL.